The 30 T cell receptor beta chains in this list originate from one sample, sequenced in a study of blood T cell repertoires in COVID-19. Data came from immunoSEQ multiplex PCR; TCRdb stores just in-frame clones and leaves some out. The sample consists of more than 200,000 clones, approximately 81% of them appearing once. The specimen sequenced was peripheral blood. Receptor source: a woman over 75 with acute or convalescent COVID-19.

The V and J genes are TRBV19 and TRBJ2-2, with a tentative D call TRBD1 (5 bases). Germline lookup yields CDR1 LNHDA and CDR2 SQIVND (reference sequence). The V and J ends lost 11 bases and 0 bases respectively, with 13 bases between them. There are 14 residues in the CDR3. CDR3: CASEDRPNTGELFF. The CDR3 nucleotides read TGTGCCTCCGAAGACAGACCGAACACCGGGGAGCTGTTTTTT.

This sequence joins TRBV10-3 and TRBJ2-2; TRBD2 matches at 10 bases. Trimming cost V 5 bases and J 1 base; bases outside gene matches: 4. The CDR3 totals 16 residues. In germline, CDR1 is ENHRY, CDR2 SYGVKD. CDR3 DNA: TGTGCCATCAGTCGGACTAGCGGCTTGAACACCGGGGAGCTGTTTTTT. Its protein product is CAISRTSGLNTGELFF.

This clone was observed a handful of times. The rearrangement joins TRBV6-5 to TRBJ1-5; 8 nucleotides align to TRBD1. Trimming cost V 6 bases and J 7 bases; bases outside gene matches: 5. The CDR3 runs to 13 residues. The V gene's germline CDR1 is MNHEY and CDR2 SVGAGI. CDR3 DNA: TGTGCCAGCAGGTTACAGGGGGGACAGCCCCAGCATTTT. Its protein is CASRLQGGQPQHF.

The rearrangement uses TRBV2 and TRBJ1-1, with D perhaps matching TRBD1 (5 bases). The CDR3 is 14 amino acids. The V gene's germline CDR1 is SNHLY and CDR2 FYNNEI. V was clipped by 6 bases and J by 6 bases, with 17 bases between them. Here the CDR3 reads CASRPGPGAAEAFF. The CDR3 bases are TGTGCCAGCAGGCCGGGACCGGGAGCAGCTGAAGCTTTCTTT.

The chain uses TRBV5-1 and TRBJ2-2; weak D call: TRBD2 (5 bases). Germline V gene data show CDR1 as SGHRS and CDR2 as YFSETQ. Trimming took 1 base from V and 2 from J, leaving 12 bases between them. The CDR3 has 16 amino acids. The CDR3 reads CASSLRLASNTGELFF. The CDR3 nucleotides read TGCGCCAGCAGCTTGCGGCTAGCTTCTAACACCGGGGAGCTGTTTTTT.

The chain uses TRBV5-6 and TRBJ2-7, with D tentatively TRBD2 (5 bases). V was clipped by 0 bases and J by 2 bases, with 18 bases between them. Germline V lookup: CDR1 SGHDT, CDR2 YYEEEE. The CDR3 has 17 residues. CDR3 in DNA: TGTGCCAGCAGCTTGGATCCATTAGCGTTGACGACCTACGAGCAGTACTTC. Amino acids: CASSLDPLALTTYEQYF.

The chain uses TRBV5-1 and TRBJ2-5; the D is unclear. Per germline, CDR1 SGHRS and CDR2 YFSETQ. Trimming removed 6 bases at V and 3 bases at J, with 15 bases between. The CDR3 extends over 14 amino acids. CDR3 sequence (DNA): TGCGCCAGCACCTCGGGTCGATTAGAAGAGACCCAGTACTTC. Its protein product is CASTSGRLEETQYF.

The sample holds one count of this clone. The rearrangement joins TRBV19 to TRBJ1-4; perhaps TRBD1 as D (6 bases). V lost 7 bases and J lost 3, with 18 bases in between. Per germline, CDR1 LNHDA and CDR2 SQIVND (reference sequence). This CDR3 has 16 residues. The CDR3 region is CASKTPQGRANEKLFF. In DNA, the CDR3 is TGTGCCAGTAAGACCCCGCAGGGGAGGGCTAATGAAAAACTGTTTTTT.

The V call is TRBV5-1, the J call TRBJ2-2; D is unresolved. V was pared by 3 bases and J by 8 bases, with 8 bases between. From germline, CDR1 is SGHRS and CDR2 YFSETQ. The CDR3 has 12 amino acids. The CDR3 DNA sequence: TGCGCCAGCAGCTCCTCCGTGGGGGAGCTGTTTTTT. Protein product: CASSSSVGELFF.

V and J are TRBV19 and TRBJ1-6, with D unclear. Germline V gene data show CDR1 as LNHDA and CDR2 as SQIVND (reference sequence). The V end was cut by 3 bases, the J end by 5 bases, with 14 bases between. The CDR3 is 16 amino acids. CDR3 region: CASSINSGPNNSPLHF. CDR3 nucleotide sequence: TGTGCCAGTAGTATTAATAGCGGACCAAATAATTCACCCCTCCACTTT. Variable domain in full (rest from reference TRBV19 and TRBJ1-6): DGGITQSPKYLFRKEGQNVTLSCEQNLNHDAMYWYRQDPGQGLRLIYYSQIVNDFQKGDIAEGYSVSREKKESFPLTVTSAQKNPTAFYLCASSINSGPNNSPLHFGNGTRLTVT.

J is TRBJ2-5 and V is TRBV18, with TRBD2 identical over 7 bases. The CDR3 spans 15 residues. V lost 3 bases, J lost 5 bases, and 9 bases stayed unmatched. Germline V CDR1 and CDR2: KGHSH, LQKENI. The CDR3 is CASSPLTSRAETQYF. In nucleotides, the CDR3 is TGTGCCAGCTCACCCCTGACTAGCAGAGCGGAGACCCAGTACTTC.

The rearrangement uses TRBV7-9 and TRBJ2-1; 11 bases match TRBD2. The V gene's germline CDR1 is SEHNR and CDR2 FQNEAQ (reference sequence). Trimming took 5 bases from V and 5 from J; bases not matched to a gene: 14. CDR3 size: 18 residues. CDR3 coding DNA: TGTGCCAGCAGCAGAGTCCGGACGGGGACTAGCGGAAACAATGAGCAGTTCTTC. Its protein product is CASSRVRTGTSGNNEQFF.

The chain joins TRBV6-5 to TRBJ2-7; 12 bases align to TRBD2. CDR1 is MNHEY, CDR2 SVGAGI, per germline. V trimming: 2 bases; J trimming: 3 bases; junction bases outside the gene matches: 2. The CDR3 is 15 residues long. The CDR3 region has the DNA TGTGCCAGCAGTTACGAACTAGCGGGGGGCTACGAGCAGTACTTC. Its translation is CASSYELAGGYEQYF.

This clone was observed a single time. The genes are TRBV6-1 and TRBJ1-2; TRBD1 matches at 7 bases. CDR3 size: 15 residues. The J segment lost 4 bases and the V segment lost 1 base, leaving 6 bases of the junction unmatched. Germline V gene lookup returns CDR1 MNHNS and CDR2 SASEGT. The CDR3 region has the DNA TGTGCCAGCAGTGAAGGACAGGGAGGCGCCTATGGCTACACCTTC. As protein: CASSEGQGGAYGYTF.

The CDR3 loop is CASSLGGTNTGELFF. CDR3 DNA: TGTGCCAGCAGCTTAGGGGGCACGAACACCGGGGAGCTGTTTTTT. This rearrangement joins TRBV11-3 to TRBJ2-2; D is perhaps TRBD1 (5 bases). Germline V lookup: CDR1 SGHNT, CDR2 YENEEA. The CDR3 has 15 amino acids. Trimming left V 1 base short and J 0 bases short, with 6 bases between.

This chain links TRBV19 with TRBJ1-5; TRBD1 is a possible D gene (5 bases). The ends were cut back, 1 base at V and 1 base at J, with 20 bases in the middle. CDR1 and CDR2 from the germline V gene are LNHDA and SQIVND (reference sequence). The CDR3 has 19 amino acids. CDR3 region: CASSIAAPGMLLSNQPQHF. In DNA form, the CDR3 reads TGTGCCAGTAGTATAGCGGCGCCAGGGATGTTATTAAGCAATCAGCCCCAGCATTTT. Filled out from reference TRBV19 and TRBJ1-5, the complete variable domain reads DGGITQSPKYLFRKEGQNVTLSCEQNLNHDAMYWYRQDPGQGLRLIYYSQIVNDFQKGDIAEGYSVSREKKESFPLTVTSAQKNPTAFYLCASSIAAPGMLLSNQPQHFGDGTRLSIL.

The CDR3 is CASSSQGAISTEAFF. The CDR3 nucleotides read TGTGCCAGCAGTTCCCAGGGGGCAATCAGTACTGAAGCTTTCTTT. V is TRBV6-5 and J is TRBJ1-1, with 8 positions matching TRBD1. Germline CDR1 is MNHEY and CDR2 is SVGAGI. The CDR3 sequence is 15 residues long. J was trimmed by 5 bases and V by 4 bases; bases with no gene match: 9.

In this sample, this clone turned up once. The chain recombines TRBV7-2 with TRBJ2-6; a weak D match, TRBD2 (6 bases). The germline gives CDR1 SGHTA, CDR2 FQGNSA. Trimming removed 1 base at V and 4 bases at J, with 8 bases between. CDR3 size: 15 residues. The CDR3 sequence: CASSLGGGGANVLTF. The CDR3 coding sequence is TGTGCCAGCAGCTTAGGGGGAGGAGGGGCCAACGTCCTGACTTTC. Variable domain in full (rest from reference TRBV7-2 and TRBJ2-6): GAGVSQSPSNKVTEKGKDVELRCDPISGHTALYWYRQSLGQGLEFLIYFQGNSAPDKSGLPSDRFSAERTGGSVSTLTIQRTQQEDSAVYLCASSLGGGGANVLTFGAGSRLTVL.

The chain combines TRBV20-1 with TRBJ2-1; 12 positions agree with TRBD2. V lost 3 bases, J lost 9 bases, and 6 bases stayed unmatched. The CDR3 covers 14 residues. Germline V gene sequence: CDR1 DFQATT, CDR2 SNEGSKA (reference sequence). DNA for the CDR3: TGCAGTGCTAGTCTAGCGGGAGGGATCATTGAGCAGTTCTTC. This sequence encodes CSASLAGGIIEQFF.

A remark on this clone: Different DNA sequences within this sample yield the same CDR3. The chain combines TRBV3-1 (or the pseudogene TRBV3-2) with TRBJ1-5, with 9 bases that match TRBD1. CDR1 and CDR2 from the germline V gene are LGHDT and YNNKEL (reference sequence). CDR3 size: 14 residues. Trimming cost V 4 bases and J 7 bases; bases outside gene matches: 5. DNA for the CDR3: TGTGCCAGCAGCCCCGGGACAGGGTCGCAGCCCCAGCATTTT. Amino acids: CASSPGTGSQPQHF.

The chain carries TRBV4-1 and TRBJ1-2; D might be TRBD1 (6 bases). Germline loops: CDR1 MGHRA, CDR2 YSYEKL. Trimming removed 6 bases from V and 1 base from J, with 12 bases in between. The CDR3 runs 14 residues. The CDR3 loop is CASSLTGNNYGYTF. CDR3 DNA sequence: TGCGCCAGCAGTTTGACAGGAAATAACTATGGCTACACCTTC.

This clone was recorded once. V is TRBV10-3 and J is TRBJ1-4; D uncertain. V was trimmed by 0 bases and J by 7 bases, leaving 12 bases between them. The CDR3 is made up of 15 amino acids. Germline lookup yields CDR1 ENHRY and CDR2 SYGVKD. The CDR3 is CAISESGGRREKLFF. As DNA, the CDR3 is TGTGCCATCAGTGAGTCGGGAGGGCGTCGTGAAAAACTGTTTTTT.

The rearrangement joins TRBV9 to TRBJ1-2; no clear D. CDR1 is SGDLS, CDR2 YYNGEE, per germline. The CDR3 is made up of 16 amino acids. The ends were cut back, 0 bases at V and 4 bases at J, with 16 bases in the middle. Written as DNA, the CDR3 is TGTGCCAGCAGCGTAGATCCCCAACCGAGCGGCTATGGCTACACCTTC. Encoded protein: CASSVDPQPSGYGYTF. Full variable domain (missing parts from reference TRBV9 and TRBJ1-2): DSGVTQTPKHLITATGQRVTLRCSPRSGDLSVYWYQQSLDQGLQFLIQYYNGEERAKGNILERFSAQQFPDLHSELNLSSLELGDSALYFCASSVDPQPSGYGYTFGSGTRLTVV.

The chain carries TRBV10-3 and TRBJ2-7; TRBD2 matches 7 bases. V lost 0 bases, J lost 6 bases, and 8 bases stayed unmatched. Germline V gene data show CDR1 as ENHRY and CDR2 as SYGVKD. This CDR3 has 15 amino acids. CDR3 nucleotides: TGTGCCATCAGTGAGTCCCAGCGGGGTGAGCGCGAGCAGTACTTC. Protein: CAISESQRGEREQYF.

The chain combines TRBV21-1 with TRBJ2-7; TRBD1, the table's D call, was not compared with the DNA. TRBV21-1 represents a pseudogene. The CDR3 is 21 residues long. CDR3 residues: CASSHDRSIDRNQDASYEQYF. The CDR3 DNA reads as TGTGCCAGCAGCCACGACAGGTCGATAGACCGAAACCAGGACGCATCCTACGAGCAGTACTTC.

There are a few counts of this clone. This chain joins TRBV10-3 and TRBJ1-6; tentatively, D is TRBD1 (5 bases). The germline gives CDR1 ENHRY, CDR2 SYGVKD. This CDR3 is 14 amino acids long. V gave up 3 bases and J gave up 7 bases, with 10 bases separating them. CDR3 sequence reads: CAISDPGNNSPLHF. Here the CDR3 DNA reads TGTGCCATCAGTGACCCAGGGAACAATTCACCCCTCCACTTT.

The chain has TRBV7-9 and TRBJ1-6, with 7 positions matching TRBD1. V was pared by 0 bases and J by 7 bases, with 15 bases of the junction left unmatched. Germline lookup yields CDR1 SEHNR and CDR2 FQNEAQ (reference sequence). The CDR3 length is 19 residues. In DNA, the CDR3 is TGTGCCAGCAGCTTAGCCCGGGACAGTTCTCGGAGGGGGAATTCACCCCTCCACTTT. This translates into CASSLARDSSRRGNSPLHF.

The chain combines TRBV7-9 with TRBJ2-3, with 9 bases that match TRBD2. The germline V gene encodes CDR1 SEHNR and CDR2 FQNEAQ (reference sequence). Losses at the gene ends were 2 bases for V and 1 base for J; bases not matched to a gene: 1. This CDR3 has 15 amino acids. The CDR3, as DNA: TGTGCCAGCAGCTTACGGACTAGCGGCACAGATACGCAGTATTTT. It codes for CASSLRTSGTDTQYF.

J is TRBJ1-2 and V is TRBV27; 11 nucleotides match TRBD1. Germline V gene sequence: CDR1 MNHEY, CDR2 SMNVEV (reference sequence). V shed 5 bases and J 6 bases; nucleotides not matched to a gene: 8. The CDR3 is made up of 15 amino acids. Written as DNA, the CDR3 is TGTGCCAGCAGTCCTGGACAGGGGGCAATGGATGGCTACACCTTC. As protein: CASSPGQGAMDGYTF.

The chain employs TRBV27 and TRBJ2-1, with no clear D. Germline V gene lookup returns CDR1 MNHEY and CDR2 SMNVEV (reference sequence). CDR3 size: 16 residues. Trimming took 5 bases from V and 7 from J, leaving 21 bases between them. The CDR3 DNA reads as TGTGCCAGCAGTCCCACCCCCCAGCTAGTCGGGAATGAGCAGTTCTTC. Its protein product is CASSPTPQLVGNEQFF.